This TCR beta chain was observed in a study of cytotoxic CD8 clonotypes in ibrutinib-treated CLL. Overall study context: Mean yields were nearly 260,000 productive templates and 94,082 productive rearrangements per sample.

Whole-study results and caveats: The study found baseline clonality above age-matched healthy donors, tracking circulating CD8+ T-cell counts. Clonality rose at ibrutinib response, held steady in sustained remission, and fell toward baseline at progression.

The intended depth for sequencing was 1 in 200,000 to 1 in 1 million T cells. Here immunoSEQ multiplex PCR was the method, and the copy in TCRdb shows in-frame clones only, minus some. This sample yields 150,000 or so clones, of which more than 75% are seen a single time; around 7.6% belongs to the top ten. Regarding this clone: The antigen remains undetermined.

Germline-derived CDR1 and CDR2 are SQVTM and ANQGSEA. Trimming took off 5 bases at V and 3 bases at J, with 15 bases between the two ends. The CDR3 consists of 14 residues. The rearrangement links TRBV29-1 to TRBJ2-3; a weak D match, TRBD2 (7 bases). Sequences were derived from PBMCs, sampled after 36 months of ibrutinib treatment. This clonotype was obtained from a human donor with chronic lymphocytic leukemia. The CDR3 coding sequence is TGCAGCGTTCCAGGGGCTAGCGGTACAGATACGCAGTATTTT. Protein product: CSVPGASGTDTQYF.